A single sample is the source of the 31 T cell receptor beta chains below, sequenced in a study of T cells in Graves' hyperthyroidism and ophthalmopathy. The source material, RNA transcripts, was used to amplify TCR beta CDR3 regions. The HTBI primer set was used in a first-round RT-PCR of the TCR CDR3. TCRdb analysed the multiplex PCR reads with MiXCR anew, one entry per CDR3 protein. The sample comprises 130,000 or so distinct CDR3 sequences, approximately 24% of which are singletons, and around 69% rests with the top ten. What was sequenced was blood. These receptors came from a woman aged 45-65 years with Graves' hyperthyroidism that later progressed to Graves' ophthalmopathy.

This chain uses TRBV19 with TRBJ1-2, with 8 bases that match TRBD1. V shed 4 bases, J shed 8 bases, and the junction held 9 bases outside the gene matches. The CDR3 covers 14 residues. CDR1 is LNHDA, CDR2 SQIVND, per germline (reference sequence). The CDR3 DNA reads as TGTGCCAGTAGTAGCTGGGACAGGCCACTCGGCTACACCTTC. Protein sequence: CASSSWDRPLGYTF.

This clonotype was recorded at least ten times. The rearrangement links TRBV6-1 to TRBJ2-7; D tentatively fits TRBD1 or TRBD2 (5 bases each). The germline V and J ends were trimmed by 7 bases and 5 bases, with 18 bases remaining between them. Per the germline V gene, CDR1 is MNHNS and CDR2 is SASEGT. The CDR3 totals 14 residues. DNA of the CDR3: TGTGCCAGCACTTTTAGGACACCGGGGCACGAGCAGTACTTC. This encodes CASTFRTPGHEQYF.

This clonotype was recorded many times. V gene TRBV28 combines with J gene TRBJ1-6; 8 bases line up with TRBD1. The V gene's germline CDR1 is MDHEN and CDR2 SYDVKM. This CDR3 is built from 13 residues. For the CDR3, the DNA is TGTGCGGGCAGGGGGCCCCTTAATTCACCCCTCCACTTT. It codes for CAGRGPLNSPLHF.

This clonotype was detected many times. This chain links TRBV27 with TRBJ2-5; a weak D match, TRBD1 (6 bases). The CDR3 is made up of 13 amino acids. V was shortened by 6 bases and J by 2 bases, with 10 bases between the two germline ends. CDR1 MNHEY and CDR2 SMNVEV come from the germline V gene (reference sequence). CDR3 nucleotide sequence: TGTGCCAGCAGGGGACACCTACAAGAGACCCAGTACTTC. This gives the protein CASRGHLQETQYF.

This clonotype has at least ten counts. The junction differs from germline at one of its ends, possibly a read error. This rearrangement joins TRBV7-7 to TRBJ2-2, with TRBD1 matching over 9 bases. Germline CDR1 SSHAT, CDR2 FNYEAQ (reference sequence). This CDR3 spans 16 amino acids. CDR3 nucleotide sequence: TGTGCTAGCAGGGGACGGACAGGGGAACGACCCGGGGAGCTGTTTTTT. This translates into CASRGRTGERPGELFF.

This clonotype was found many times. The chain links TRBV5-1 to TRBJ2-2; D call uncertain. The CDR3 totals 14 residues. CDR1 and CDR2 from the germline V gene are SGHRS and YFSETQ. Trimming pared 6 bases from V and 0 bases from J, leaving 9 bases between. The CDR3 spells CASNSGTNTGELFF. The DNA of the CDR3 is TGCGCCAGCAATTCAGGAACGAACACCGGGGAGCTGTTTTTT.

This clonotype was recorded at least ten times. The chain employs TRBV2 and TRBJ1-6; 8 bases match TRBD1. Losses at the gene ends were 6 bases for V and 7 bases for J; bases not matched to a gene: 5. This CDR3 spans 14 amino acids. Germline loops: CDR1 SNHLY, CDR2 FYNNEI. The CDR3 loop is CASRPGQGNSPLHF. The CDR3 region has the DNA TGTGCCAGCAGACCTGGACAGGGAAATTCACCCCTCCACTTT.

This clonotype was seen at least ten times. The chain couples TRBV2 to TRBJ2-5; D gene unclear. CDR1 and CDR2 from the germline V gene are SNHLY and FYNNEI. With 6 bases removed from V and 2 bases from J, the gap between germline ends came to 10 bases. CDR3 length equals 13 residues. The CDR3 sequence is CASSGSPQETQYF. The CDR3 region has the DNA TGTGCCAGCAGCGGCTCGCCGCAAGAGACCCAGTACTTC. The variable domain in full, completed from reference TRBV2 and TRBJ2-5, reads EPEVTQTPSHQVTQMGQEVILRCVPISNHLYFYWYRQILGQKVEFLVSFYNNEISEKSEIFDDQFSVERPDGSNFTLKIRSTKLEDSAMYFCASSGSPQETQYFGPGTRLLVL.

This clonotype was seen ten or more times. The CDR3 protein is CASKGTGDSPLHF. The CDR3 nucleotides are TGTGCCAGTAAGGGGACCGGGGATTCACCCCTCCACTTT. This sequence joins TRBV9 and TRBJ1-6; possibly TRBD1 for D (5 bases). Germline-derived CDR1 and CDR2 are SGDLS and YYNGEE. Trimming took 8 bases from V and 8 from J, leaving 14 bases between them. CDR3 size: 13 residues.

The chain has TRBV28 and TRBJ1-2; possible D gene TRBD1, 6 bases. The germline V and J ends were trimmed by 5 bases and 4 bases, with 23 bases remaining between them. Looked up from germline, CDR1 is MDHEN and CDR2 is SYDVKM. The CDR3 runs 17 residues. The CDR3 region is CASSPRGWGASGYGYTF. The CDR3 region has the DNA TGTGCCAGCAGTCCCCGAGGCTGGGGGGCGTCAGGCTATGGCTACACCTTC.

The gene calls are TRBV3-1 and TRBJ1-5; no clear D. The CDR3 loop spans 15 amino acids. Per the germline V gene, CDR1 is LGHDT and CDR2 is YNNKEL (reference sequence). V lost 1 base, J lost 1 base, and 8 bases lay in between. The CDR3 is CASSQGTRSNQPQHF. Here the CDR3 DNA reads TGTGCCAGCAGCCAAGGTACACGGAGCAATCAGCCCCAGCATTTT.

This chain connects TRBV28 to TRBJ1-5; D might be TRBD1 (5 bases). This CDR3 region has 14 residues. CDR1 and CDR2 from the germline V gene are MDHEN and SYDVKM. The germline V and J ends were trimmed by 6 bases and 2 bases, with 11 bases remaining between them. As DNA, the CDR3 is TGTGCCAGCAGGCGCAGGGTTGGCAATCAGCCCCAGCATTTT. It translates to CASRRRVGNQPQHF. The whole variable domain, remainder taken from reference TRBV28 and TRBJ1-5, is DVKVTQSSRYLVKRTGEKVFLECVQDMDHENMFWYRQDPGLGLRLIYFSYDVKMKEKGDIPEGYSVSREKKERFSLILESASTNQTSMYLCASRRRVGNQPQHFGDGTRLSIL.

This clonotype was counted many times. The chain carries TRBV20-1 and TRBJ2-7, with 7 bases fitting TRBD2. This CDR3 is built from 14 residues. Germline lookup yields CDR1 DFQATT and CDR2 SNEGSKA (reference sequence). CDR3 amino acids: CGLTSEGSSYEQYF. The CDR3 DNA sequence: TGCGGACTTACTAGCGAGGGGAGCTCCTACGAGCAGTACTTC.

The chain links TRBV2 to TRBJ1-2; 8 nucleotides agree with TRBD1. The CDR3 runs 13 residues. Germline CDR1 is SNHLY and CDR2 is FYNNEI. V gave up 4 bases and J gave up 6 bases; unmatched junction bases: 4. The CDR3, as DNA: TGTGCCAGCAGTGGACAGGGGACGGATGGCTACACCTTC. Its protein is CASSGQGTDGYTF. The complete variable domain, with remaining parts taken from reference TRBV2 and TRBJ1-2, reads EPEVTQTPSHQVTQMGQEVILRCVPISNHLYFYWYRQILGQKVEFLVSFYNNEISEKSEIFDDQFSVERPDGSNFTLKIRSTKLEDSAMYFCASSGQGTDGYTFGSGTRLTVV.

This rearrangement joins TRBV5-1 to TRBJ2-5; D possibly corresponds to TRBD2 (5 bases). Germline assignment: CDR1 SGHRS and CDR2 YFSETQ. Trimming stripped 4 bases from V and 2 bases from J, with 15 bases between. The CDR3 has 15 amino acids. CDR3 region: CASSPLGRLQETQYF. In nucleotides, the CDR3 is TGCGCCAGCAGCCCACTCGGACGACTACAAGAGACCCAGTACTTC. Filled out from reference TRBV5-1 and TRBJ2-5, the complete variable domain reads KAGVTQTPRYLIKTRGQQVTLSCSPISGHRSVSWYQQTPGQGLQFLFEYFSETQRNKGNFPGRFSGRQFSNSRSEMNVSTLELGDSALYLCASSPLGRLQETQYFGPGTRLLVL.

This clonotype was seen repeatedly, ten times or more. V gene TRBV30 combines with J gene TRBJ1-1; D is unresolved. CDR3 length: 12 residues. The V gene's germline CDR1 is GTSNPN and CDR2 SVGIG (reference sequence). Trimming removed 8 bases from V and 1 base from J, with 11 bases in between. CDR3 nucleotide sequence: TGTGCCGGCCGATGGGGGAACACTGAAGCTTTCTTT. Its protein product is CAGRWGNTEAFF.

This chain links TRBV20-1 with TRBJ2-2; 13 bases are a match to TRBD2. Germline CDR1 reads DFQATT; CDR2 reads SNEGSKA (reference sequence). The CDR3 has 15 residues. After removal of 5 bases from V and 7 bases from J, the junction contained 7 bases not matched to a gene. CDR3 amino acids: CSAGGLAGDHGELFF. In DNA, the CDR3 is TGCAGTGCTGGTGGACTAGCGGGAGACCACGGGGAGCTGTTTTTT.

This clonotype has ten or more counts. This sequence joins TRBV5-1 and TRBJ1-2; D is perhaps TRBD1 (5 bases). Germline-derived CDR1 and CDR2 are SGHRS and YFSETQ. V gave up 3 bases and J gave up 5 bases, with 20 bases separating them. The CDR3 totals 16 residues. The CDR3 reads CASSSGDSLGRYGYTF. The CDR3 nucleotides are TGCGCCAGCAGCTCGGGGGACTCCCTAGGGCGTTATGGCTACACCTTC.

Only a few counts were recorded for this clonotype. The chain recombines TRBV18 with TRBJ2-5, with TRBD2 matching over 8 bases. Germline V CDR1 and CDR2: KGHSH, LQKENI. V shed 4 bases and J 3 bases; nucleotides not matched to a gene: 7. CDR3 length equals 15 residues. In nucleotides, the CDR3 is TGTGCCAGCTCACAACGGGAGGGGACGAAAGAGACCCAGTACTTC. This translates into CASSQREGTKETQYF. The variable domain in full, completed from reference TRBV18 and TRBJ2-5, reads NAGVMQNPRHLVRRRGQEARLRCSPMKGHSHVYWYRQLPEEGLKFMVYLQKENIIDESGMPKERFSAEFPKEGPSILRIQQVVRGDSAAYFCASSQREGTKETQYFGPGTRLLVL.

This clonotype was seen repeatedly, ten times or more. V and J are TRBV15 and TRBJ2-7; possibly TRBD1 or TRBD2 for D (5 bases each). Germline V gene sequence: CDR1 LNHNV, CDR2 YYDKDF (reference sequence). The CDR3 is 13 residues long. V lost 0 bases and J lost 6, with 9 bases in between. DNA for the CDR3: TGTGCCACCAGCAGAGATCTCGGGGCCGAGCAGTACTTC. Translation: CATSRDLGAEQYF. The variable domain in full, completed from reference TRBV15 and TRBJ2-7, reads DAMVIQNPRYQVTQFGKPVTLSCSQTLNHNVMYWYQQKSSQAPKLLFHYYDKDFNNEADTPDNFQSRRPNTSFCFLDIRSPGLGDTAMYLCATSRDLGAEQYFGPGTRLTVT.

This rearrangement joins TRBV5-1 to TRBJ2-3; TRBD1 is a possible D gene (6 bases). V was shortened by 0 bases and J by 0 bases, with 8 bases between the two germline ends. Germline V gene lookup returns CDR1 SGHRS and CDR2 YFSETQ. This CDR3 is 15 amino acids long. The CDR3 nucleotides are TGCGCCAGCAGCTTGGCTACAGGGAGCACAGATACGCAGTATTTT. Its protein is CASSLATGSTDTQYF. Complete variable domain (other parts from reference TRBV5-1 and TRBJ2-3): KAGVTQTPRYLIKTRGQQVTLSCSPISGHRSVSWYQQTPGQGLQFLFEYFSETQRNKGNFPGRFSGRQFSNSRSEMNVSTLELGDSALYLCASSLATGSTDTQYFGPGTRLTVL.

V usage is TRBV27 and J usage is TRBJ1-1; 11 nucleotides line up with TRBD1. The CDR3 has 17 residues. Unmatched junction bases numbered 9, after V lost 5 bases and J lost 1 base. Germline V gene sequence: CDR1 MNHEY, CDR2 SMNVEV (reference sequence). CDR3 sequence reads: CASSILPGQGGNTEAFF. The CDR3 nucleotides read TGTGCCAGCAGTATCCTACCGGGACAGGGGGGGAACACTGAAGCTTTCTTT.

The chain has TRBV11-1 and TRBJ2-5; no firm D call. V lost 5 bases and J lost 5, with 9 bases in between. The CDR3 spans 12 residues. Per germline, CDR1 SGHAT and CDR2 FQDESV (reference sequence). CDR3 in DNA: TGTGCCAGCAGCGTTAGTGGGGAGACCCAGTACTTC. Translation: CASSVSGETQYF.

The genes are TRBV29-1 and TRBJ2-1; 14 positions agree with TRBD2. Germline CDR1 reads SQVTM; CDR2 reads ANQGSEA. This CDR3 spans 15 amino acids. J gave up 5 bases and V 6 bases, and 6 bases lay outside the gene matches. The CDR3 loop is CSVESGLAGDNEQFF. The CDR3 DNA follows: TGCAGCGTGGAGTCGGGACTAGCGGGAGACAATGAGCAGTTCTTC.

This clonotype came up many times. This chain joins TRBV2 and TRBJ2-2, with 9 nucleotides matching TRBD1. Germline loops: CDR1 SNHLY, CDR2 FYNNEI. Unmatched junction bases numbered 5, after V lost 5 bases and J lost 4 bases. The CDR3 length is 15 residues. The CDR3 DNA reads TGTGCCAGCAGTACGGACAGGGGAGGCACCGGGGAGCTGTTTTTT. This encodes CASSTDRGGTGELFF.

This rearrangement joins TRBV6-2 or TRBV6-3 to TRBJ1-2; possibly TRBD1 for D (6 bases). With 7 bases removed from V and 6 bases from J, the gap between germline ends came to 18 bases. The germline V gene encodes CDR1 MNHEY and CDR2 SVGEGT. The CDR3 spans 14 residues. In nucleotides, the CDR3 is TGTGCCAGCAAGGAAGACAGGTTATTAAATGGCTACACCTTC. Translated: CASKEDRLLNGYTF.

This clonotype was detected ten times or more. The V and J genes are TRBV29-1 and TRBJ1-1; D possibly corresponds to TRBD1 (6 bases). Germline V lookup: CDR1 SQVTM, CDR2 ANQGSEA. The CDR3 consists of 12 residues. Trimming shortened V by 3 bases and J by 1 base, and 6 bases separated the two germline ends. The CDR3: CSVEGQNTEAFF. The CDR3 DNA reads TGCAGCGTTGAGGGACAGAACACTGAAGCTTTCTTT.

This clonotype was counted many times. J is TRBJ2-5 and V is TRBV5-8; the match to TRBD1 covers 7 bases. Losses at the gene ends were 2 bases for V and 4 bases for J; bases not matched to a gene: 8. The CDR3 is 15 amino acids. Germline V lookup: CDR1 SGHTS, CDR2 YDEGEE. Here the CDR3 reads CASSFPTGSRETQYF. CDR3 coding DNA: TGTGCCAGCAGCTTCCCGACAGGGTCGAGAGAGACCCAGTACTTC.

This clonotype was seen a handful of times. The chain couples TRBV20-1 to TRBJ1-5, with no clear D. From germline, CDR1 is DFQATT and CDR2 SNEGSKA (reference sequence). This CDR3 contains 14 residues. With 6 bases removed from V and 4 bases from J, the gap between germline ends came to 16 bases. CDR3 residues: CSAPDLQENQPQHF. The CDR3 nucleotides are TGCAGTGCCCCGGACCTTCAGGAAAATCAGCCCCAGCATTTT.

This chain uses TRBV2 with TRBJ1-1; D uncertain. V shed 6 bases and J shed 6 bases, with 8 bases lying between them. The CDR3 sequence is 11 residues long. Germline assignment: CDR1 SNHLY and CDR2 FYNNEI. CDR3 residues: CASRQLPEAFF. CDR3 nucleotide sequence: TGTGCCAGCAGACAGCTACCTGAAGCTTTCTTT. Drawing the rest from reference TRBV2 and TRBJ1-1, the complete variable domain is EPEVTQTPSHQVTQMGQEVILRCVPISNHLYFYWYRQILGQKVEFLVSFYNNEISEKSEIFDDQFSVERPDGSNFTLKIRSTKLEDSAMYFCASRQLPEAFFGQGTRLTVV.

This clonotype was counted at least ten times. J is TRBJ2-1 and V is TRBV27; 9 bases are shared with TRBD2. The CDR3 has 16 residues. Germline V gene sequence: CDR1 MNHEY, CDR2 SMNVEV (reference sequence). V lost 2 bases, J lost 9 bases, and 11 bases stayed unmatched. DNA for the CDR3: TGTGCCAGCAGTTTACTTCAGCCTAGCGGGATGGGTGAGCAGTTCTTC. It encodes CASSLLQPSGMGEQFF.